This passage covers 23 T cell receptor beta chains from one sample sequenced in a study of T cells of healthy individuals. TCRdb reprocessed the 5' RACE reads with MiXCR, giving one entry per CDR3 protein. Among 95,000 to 100,000 distinct CDR3 sequences, approximately 15% were seen once, and the ten largest hold about 6.2%. All receptors come from a human donor in good health.

This clonotype occurred many times. The chain recombines TRBV7-2 with TRBJ1-5; D possibly corresponds to TRBD1 (5 bases). Deletions cut 1 base from V and 1 base from J, with 8 bases between. The CDR3 runs 15 residues. Germline V gene data show CDR1 as SGHTA and CDR2 as FQGNSA. In DNA, the CDR3 is TGTGCCAGCAGCTTAGGCAGGGCAAGCAATCAGCCCCAGCATTTT. Residues: CASSLGRASNQPQHF.

This clonotype was detected only a few times. V usage is TRBV4-3 and J usage is TRBJ2-3; 7 bases map to TRBD2. Looked up from germline, CDR1 is LGHNA and CDR2 is YSLEER. The CDR3 length is 18 residues. V trimming: 0 bases; J trimming: 6 bases; junction bases outside the gene matches: 15. CDR3 region: CASSQDRIAGVNFDTQYF. In nucleotides, the CDR3 is TGCGCCAGCAGCCAAGATAGAATAGCGGGTGTGAATTTCGATACGCAGTATTTT.

There are a few counts of this clonotype. The chain uses TRBV7-8 and TRBJ2-7, with D hard to call. V was cut by 1 base and J by 3 bases, with 19 bases left in between. Germline assignment: CDR1 SGHVS and CDR2 FQNEAQ. This CDR3 spans 17 amino acids. The CDR3 nucleotides are TGTGCCAGCAGCTTAGAACAGTCCCTATACCCAAACTACGAGCAGTACTTC. Protein: CASSLEQSLYPNYEQYF. Together with reference TRBV7-8 and TRBJ2-7, the CDR3 gives the full variable domain: GAGVSQSPRYKVAKRGQDVALRCDPISGHVSLFWYQQALGQGPEFLTYFQNEAQLDKSGLPSDRFFAERPEGSVSTLKIQRTQQEDSAVYLCASSLEQSLYPNYEQYFGPGTRLTVT.

This clonotype was detected many times. The gene calls are TRBV11-2 and TRBJ1-1, with D unresolved. The V gene's germline CDR1 is SGHAT and CDR2 FQNNGV. This CDR3 region has 13 residues. With 6 bases removed from V and 0 bases from J, the gap between germline ends came to 8 bases. CDR3 DNA sequence: TGTGCCAGCAGTCTACATATGAACACTGAAGCTTTCTTT. Encoded protein: CASSLHMNTEAFF.

This clonotype occurred a few times. This chain links TRBV15 with TRBJ2-1; 7 bases are a match to TRBD2. V trimming: 3 bases; J trimming: 6 bases; junction bases outside the gene matches: 11. This CDR3 has 16 residues. Germline CDR1 LNHNV, CDR2 YYDKDF (reference sequence). In DNA form, the CDR3 reads TGTGCCACCAGCAGGGGGTTGGGCGGGAGAGTCAATGAGCAGTTCTTC. Encoded protein: CATSRGLGGRVNEQFF.

This clonotype was seen a few times. V gene TRBV9 combines with J gene TRBJ2-3; D call uncertain. CDR3 length: 20 residues. V shed 6 bases and J shed 0 bases, with 29 bases lying between them. Germline assignment: CDR1 SGDLS and CDR2 YYNGEE. CDR3 loop: CASTRKGLGSSQASTDTQYF. The CDR3, as DNA: TGTGCCAGCACCCGAAAGGGTCTGGGTAGCAGCCAAGCTAGCACAGATACGCAGTATTTT.

Only a few counts were recorded for this clonotype. This rearrangement joins TRBV29-1 to TRBJ2-3, with D perhaps being TRBD1 or TRBD2 (5 bases each). CDR1 SQVTM and CDR2 ANQGSEA come from the germline V gene. Trimming took 6 bases from V and 3 from J, leaving 22 bases between them. There are 16 residues in the CDR3. CDR3 sequence: CSVPQAGGFETDTQYF. The CDR3 nucleotides read TGCAGCGTCCCCCAGGCTGGGGGATTCGAGACAGATACGCAGTATTTT.

The V and J genes are TRBV6-5 and TRBJ1-1; unclear D gene. V gave up 6 bases and J gave up 3 bases, with 11 bases separating them. The CDR3 consists of 13 residues. CDR1 and CDR2 (germline): MNHEY, SVGAGI. CDR3 sequence (DNA): TGTGCCAGCAGGTTCGGGTTTTACACTGAAGCTTTCTTT. Its protein is CASRFGFYTEAFF.

This chain connects TRBV6-2 or TRBV6-3 to TRBJ1-1; unclear D gene. Looked up from germline, CDR1 is MNHEY and CDR2 is SVGEGT. V was pared by 0 bases and J by 4 bases, with 21 bases between. This CDR3 has 18 amino acids. In DNA form, the CDR3 reads TGTGCCAGCAGTTACTCGAGAGGGAAAGCCCGACTGGGCACTGAAGCTTTCTTT. Protein: CASSYSRGKARLGTEAFF.

The chain has TRBV7-2 and TRBJ2-3; 9 bases agree with TRBD2. The germline V gene encodes CDR1 SGHTA and CDR2 FQGNSA. The junction had 7 bases not matched to a gene; V was cut back by 1 base and J by 5 bases. CDR3 size: 16 residues. The CDR3 DNA follows: TGTGCCAGCAGCTTAGGTCTAGCGGGATTTCAAGATACGCAGTATTTT. Its protein is CASSLGLAGFQDTQYF.

This clonotype was observed many times. The V call is TRBV6-5, the J call TRBJ2-3; 9 bases match TRBD2. V lost 5 bases and J lost 3; bases outside the gene matches: 9. The CDR3 is made up of 16 amino acids. Germline V gene lookup returns CDR1 MNHEY and CDR2 SVGAGI. As DNA, the CDR3 is TGTGCCAGCAGTAGTCTTAGCGGGAGCAGTACAGATACGCAGTATTTT. Translation: CASSSLSGSSTDTQYF.

This clonotype appeared a few times. The chain is built from TRBV4-3 and TRBJ1-1; D remains unclear. V gave up 1 base and J gave up 0 bases, with 3 bases separating them. CDR1 LGHNA and CDR2 YSLEER come from the germline V gene. CDR3 length equals 13 residues. CDR3 in DNA: TGCGCCAGCAGCCAAGGGGTGAACACTGAAGCTTTCTTT. Protein product: CASSQGVNTEAFF.

The chain recombines TRBV2 with TRBJ2-2; 11 bases line up with TRBD2. Trimming took 4 bases from V and 5 from J; bases not matched to a gene: 9. The CDR3 extends over 17 amino acids. Germline V CDR1 and CDR2: SNHLY, FYNNEI. The CDR3 sequence is CASSAWLAGGRTGELFF. Written as DNA, the CDR3 is TGTGCCAGCAGTGCGTGGCTAGCGGGAGGAAGGACCGGGGAGCTGTTTTTT.

A few counts support this clonotype. The J gene is TRBJ2-3, the V gene TRBV7-3; D is tentatively TRBD1 or TRBD2 (5 bases each). Trimming removed 5 bases from V and 5 bases from J, with 20 bases in between. The CDR3 is made up of 16 amino acids. Looked up from germline, CDR1 is SGHTA and CDR2 is FQGTGA. Written as DNA, the CDR3 is TGTGCCAGCAGCCTCCAGGGAAGTCGGGGTGGAGATACGCAGTATTTT. Protein sequence: CASSLQGSRGGDTQYF.

The chain uses TRBV5-1 and TRBJ2-3; D gene ambiguous. Trimming left V 1 base short and J 4 bases short, with 7 bases between. The CDR3 consists of 13 residues. Germline values: CDR1 SGHRS, CDR2 YFSETQ. CDR3 in DNA: TGCGCCAGCAGCTTGCGGGCAGCAGATACGCAGTATTTT. It specifies CASSLRAADTQYF.

The rearrangement links TRBV10-3 to TRBJ2-2, with TRBD2 identical over 12 bases. Germline V gene lookup returns CDR1 ENHRY and CDR2 SYGVKD. Unmatched junction bases numbered 6, after V lost 6 bases and J lost 4 bases. This CDR3 region has 16 residues. The CDR3 region is CAIRPLAGGFTGELFF. Written as DNA, the CDR3 is TGTGCCATCAGGCCACTAGCGGGGGGCTTCACCGGGGAGCTGTTTTTT.

This clonotype appeared many times. The V call is TRBV7-9, the J call TRBJ2-2, with 11 positions matching TRBD1. CDR1 and CDR2 from the germline V gene are SEHNR and FQNEAQ (reference sequence). The CDR3 totals 16 residues. Trimming cost V 5 bases and J 4 bases; bases outside gene matches: 6. CDR3 DNA sequence: TGTGCCAGCAGCACACAGGGACAGGGGGGCACCGGGGAGCTGTTTTTT. Amino acids: CASSTQGQGGTGELFF.

The chain links TRBV30 to TRBJ2-7, with 8 bases matching TRBD1. With 1 base clipped from V and 3 bases from J, the junction kept 5 bases outside the gene matches. The CDR3 is 14 amino acids. Per germline, CDR1 GTSNPN and CDR2 SVGIG (reference sequence). CDR3: CAWSEGQEFYEQYF. The DNA of the CDR3 is TGTGCCTGGAGTGAGGGACAGGAGTTCTACGAGCAGTACTTC.

This clonotype occurred a few times. The rearrangement joins TRBV18 to TRBJ1-5; 8 bases agree with TRBD1. V gave up 5 bases and J gave up 6 bases; unmatched junction bases: 9. Germline-derived CDR1 and CDR2 are KGHSH and LQKENI. This CDR3 is 15 amino acids long. CDR3 in amino acids: CASSSSTGDVQPQHF. DNA for the CDR3: TGTGCCAGCTCATCTTCGACAGGGGACGTTCAGCCCCAGCATTTT. The full variable domain, completed using reference TRBV18 and TRBJ1-5, is NAGVMQNPRHLVRRRGQEARLRCSPMKGHSHVYWYRQLPEEGLKFMVYLQKENIIDESGMPKERFSAEFPKEGPSILRIQQVVRGDSAAYFCASSSSTGDVQPQHFGDGTRLSIL.

The gene calls are TRBV11-2 and TRBJ2-1; 9 positions agree with TRBD2. This CDR3 spans 17 amino acids. The V gene end was trimmed by 0 bases and the J gene end by 5 bases; junction bases not matched to a gene: 8. Germline V CDR1 and CDR2: SGHAT, FQNNGV. CDR3 sequence (DNA): TGTGCCAGCAGCTTAGATGTCGGCGGGAGGGACAACAATGAGCAGTTCTTC. Amino acid sequence: CASSLDVGGRDNNEQFF.

V gene TRBV28 combines with J gene TRBJ2-7; D might be TRBD1 or TRBD2, each matching 5 bases. Germline V gene data show CDR1 as MDHEN and CDR2 as SYDVKM. The ends were cut back, 6 bases at V and 3 bases at J, with 12 bases in the middle. CDR3 size: 13 residues. The CDR3 bases are TGTGCCAGCAGAGGGACGGCCCTCTACGAGCAGTACTTC. This sequence encodes CASRGTALYEQYF.

The table lists this clonotype with many counts. The chain carries TRBV19 and TRBJ2-5; D is ambiguous. CDR1 is LNHDA and CDR2 is SQIVND in the germline V gene (reference sequence). The CDR3 contains 14 residues. V was clipped by 5 bases and J by 5 bases, with 15 bases between them. The CDR3: CASSPRRSGETQYF. The CDR3 DNA is TGTGCCAGTAGTCCTCGACGGAGTGGGGAGACCCAGTACTTC.

This chain connects TRBV7-9 to TRBJ1-4; no clear D gene. Germline V gives CDR1 SEHNR, CDR2 FQNEAQ (reference sequence). V was pared by 3 bases and J by 7 bases, with 12 bases between. CDR3 length: 14 residues. In nucleotides, the CDR3 is TGTGCCAGCAGCTTCAGAGGGCTAGCTGAAAAACTGTTTTTT. This gives the protein CASSFRGLAEKLFF.